Listed below are T cell receptor beta chains from one sample, sequenced in a study of regulatory and conventional T cells in RAG deficiency. Sequenced by immunoSEQ multiplex PCR; TCRdb stores in-frame clones only, minus some. The sample consists of roughly 28,000 clones, about 96% of them appearing once. This sample also belongs to another study, concerning regulatory T cells.

Specimen: CD25- CD4+ T cells sorted from blood. The receptors originated from a human donor in good health. Each CDR3 is given with its conserved first and last residue. A D gene is named only where the DNA matches it firmly. Only part of the rows carry a size: once, few, many, or a class if the clone is expanded.

.	TRBJ2-1	TRBV9	TRBD1	TGTGCCAGCAGCCCCATCCCGACAGGGGGCTTCTACAATGAGCAGTTCTTC	CASSPIPTGGFYNEQFF
.	TRBJ2-1	TRBV9	TRBD2	TGTGCCAGCAGCCCCGGGTGGGGCGCGGGGAGGGGACATGAGCAGTTCTTC	CASSPGWGAGRGHEQFF
.	TRBJ1-1	TRBV9	TRBD1	TGTGCCAGCAGCGTAGGGTTGAGACAGGGGGACCGGACTGAAGCTTTCTTT	CASSVGLRQGDRTEAFF
.	TRBJ1-1	TRBV18	.	TGTGCCAGCTCACCACTGTCGGGGTCGAACACTGAAGCTTTCTTT	CASSPLSGSNTEAFF
.	TRBJ2-5	TRBV30	.	TGTGCCTGGAGTACCAGACTCCAAGAGACCCAGTACTTC	CAWSTRLQETQYF
.	TRBJ1-5	TRBV28	.	TGTGCCAGCACTTCCCCGGCGGGCAATCAGCCCCAGCATTTT	CASTSPAGNQPQHF
.	TRBJ2-3	TRBV15	.	TGTGCCACCAGCAGAGTAGAGGGTAGGACAGATACGCAGTATTTT	CATSRVEGRTDTQYF
few	TRBJ1-3	TRBV19	TRBD1	TGTGCCAGTAAAGAGGGGGGACAGGCACACAACATATATTTT	CASKEGGQAHNIYF
.	TRBJ2-7	TRBV28	TRBD2	TGTGCCAGCAGTTTATCGGGGGGGTTGAGTTCCTACGAGCAGTACTTC	CASSLSGGLSSYEQYF
.	TRBJ1-1	TRBV11-2	TRBD1	TGTGCCAGCAGCTTAGGGACAGGGAGGATCGACACTGAAGCTTTCTTT	CASSLGTGRIDTEAFF
.	TRBJ1-6	TRBV6-5	.	TGTGCCATCAGGAGGGATCCTTATAATTCCCCCCTCCACTTT	CAIRRDPYNSPLHF
.	TRBJ1-6	TRBV4-1	.	TGCGCCAGCAGCCATGAGGGAGGGAATTCACCCCTCCACTTT	CASSHEGGNSPLHF
.	TRBJ1-2	TRBV27	TRBD1	TGTGCCAGCAGTTCACAGGGGCAGGGGCTCTATGGCTACACCTTC	CASSSQGQGLYGYTF
.	TRBJ1-2	TRBV18	.	TGTGCCAGCTCACGGCAGGGAATCAGTGGCTACACCTTC	CASSRQGISGYTF
.	TRBJ1-1	TRBV20-1	.	TGCAGTGCCGACAAGTTCACTGAAGCTTTCTTT	CSADKFTEAFF
.	TRBJ1-1	TRBV5-1	.	TGCGCCAGCAGCTCCCGGACAGCGAACACTGAAGCTTTCTTT	CASSSRTANTEAFF
.	TRBJ1-2	TRBV2	.	TGTGCCAGCAGTGAAGACAGCTACACCTTC	CASSEDSYTF
.	TRBJ1-2	TRBV28	.	TGTGCCAGCAGTTTACATGTTGGCTACACCTTC	CASSLHVGYTF
few	TRBJ1-4	TRBV6-1	.	TGTGCCAGCAAAGGCACTCCGGCAGGTGAAAAACTGTTTTTT	CASKGTPAGEKLFF
.	TRBJ1-1	TRBV29-1	TRBD1	TGCAGCGTCCACCGGACAGGAGCGCATGAAGCTTTCTTT	CSVHRTGAHEAFF
.	TRBJ1-2	TRBV5-1	.	TGCGCCAGCAGCTTGGGACTGAGAAACTATGGCTACACCTTC	CASSLGLRNYGYTF
.	TRBJ2-7	TRBV6-1	TRBD1	TGTGCCAGTGGAAGAGACAGGGGACGGTACGAGCAGTACTTC	CASGRDRGRYEQYF
once	TRBJ1-5	TRBV27	.	TGTGCCAGCAGTTCGGGGGAGTATAGCAATCAGCCCCAGCATTTT	CASSSGEYSNQPQHF
.	TRBJ1-1	TRBV6-5	.	TGTGCCAGCAGGGTCCAACAGAACACTGAAGCTTTCTTT	CASRVQQNTEAFF
.	TRBJ2-1	TRBV28	TRBD2	TGTGCCAGCACTAATTGGGGACTAGCCGGGTGGGAGCAGTTCTTC	CASTNWGLAGWEQFF
.	TRBJ1-2	TRBV6-1	.	TGTGCCAGCAGAGGGATTCGGGACTCCTTCTATGGCTACACCTTC	CASRGIRDSFYGYTF
.	TRBJ2-5	TRBV2	TRBD1	TGTGCCAGCATGGTTCTTGGTTACAGGGGGAATGAAGAGACCCAGTACTTC	CASMVLGYRGNEETQYF
.	TRBJ2-3	TRBV15	TRBD2	TGTGCCACCAGCAGGTTCCCTAGCGGGGCCCCCAAGAGCACAGATACGCAGTATTTT	CATSRFPSGAPKSTDTQYF
.	TRBJ2-2	TRBV18	.	TGTGCCAGCTCACTTACGCCGACAGTGGGCGCGGCGAACACCGGGGAGCTGTTTTTT	CASSLTPTVGAANTGELFF
.	TRBJ2-7	TRBV6-1	.	TGTGCCAGCACTTTGGAGGCGACACTCTACGAGCAGTACTTC	CASTLEATLYEQYF
.	TRBJ2-3	TRBV6-1	TRBD2	TGTGCCAGCAGTGGAGCCGTGTCGACTAGCGGGGGATATAGCACAGATACGCAGTATTTT	CASSGAVSTSGGYSTDTQYF
.	TRBJ2-7	TRBV5-5	.	TGTGCCAGCAGCTTGGGGGCCCCCCTCTCCTACGAGCAGTACTTC	CASSLGAPLSYEQYF
once	TRBJ2-1	TRBV5-6	TRBD2	TGTGCCAGCAGCCACCTCAAAACTAGCGGGGGGAACTTAGAGCAGTTCTTC	CASSHLKTSGGNLEQFF
once	TRBJ1-5	TRBV4-1	TRBD1	TGCGCCAGCAGTCGTACAGGGGGTAATCAGCCCCAGCATTTT	CASSRTGGNQPQHF
once	TRBJ2-6	TRBV25-1	.	TGTGCCAGCAGCGTCTCTGGGGCCAACGTCCTGACTTTC	CASSVSGANVLTF
.	TRBJ2-4	TRBV27	.	TGTGCCAGCAGGGGCAGGGCGGAGGCCAAAAACATTCAGTACTTC	CASRGRAEAKNIQYF
.	TRBJ2-2	TRBV9	TRBD1	TGTGCCAGCAACACGGACAGGGTAACCGGGGAGCTGTTTTTT	CASNTDRVTGELFF
.	TRBJ2-1	TRBV7-9	TRBD2	TGTGCCAGCAGCTTAGGGACCGGGACTAGCGGTTTTGAGCAGTTCTTC	CASSLGTGTSGFEQFF
.	TRBJ1-1	TRBV7-8	TRBD1	TGTGCCAGCAGCTTTCAGGGGGTGGGAACTGAAGCTTTCTTT	CASSFQGVGTEAFF
.	TRBJ2-3	TRBV7-6	TRBD2	TGTGCCAGCAGCTTAGGGTCTAGCGGGGGGACAGATACGCAGTATTTT	CASSLGSSGGTDTQYF
.	TRBJ2-5	TRBV5-1	.	TGCGCCAGCAGCGCGGAAGGGGTGGAGACCCAGTACTTC	CASSAEGVETQYF
.	TRBJ1-1	TRBV6-5	TRBD1	TGTGCCAGCAGGCCGGGACAGATGAACACTGAAGCTTTCTTT	CASRPGQMNTEAFF
.	TRBJ1-1	TRBV19	.	TGTGCCAGTACTCAGACTGGGGAAGCTTTCTTT	CASTQTGEAFF